These 17 T cell receptor beta chains originate from one sample sequenced in a study of blood T cell repertoires in COVID-19. The assay was immunoSEQ multiplex PCR, and TCRdb's table has in-frame clones only and misses some. The sample consists of 200,000 to 300,000 clones, roughly 86% of them appearing once. Material for sequencing was peripheral blood. The receptors were sampled from a woman aged 60-75 years with COVID-19, enrolled during active disease.

This clone was detected only once. J is TRBJ1-5 and V is TRBV24-1, with 11 bases identical to TRBD1. J gave up 6 bases and V 4 bases, and 1 base lay outside the gene matches. Germline loops: CDR1 KGHDR, CDR2 SFDVKD. CDR3 length: 14 residues. CDR3: CATSEGTGGQPQHF. The CDR3 coding sequence is TGTGCCACCAGTGAAGGGACAGGGGGTCAGCCCCAGCATTTT.

V gene TRBV9 combines with J gene TRBJ2-1, with 14 bases fitting TRBD2. With 0 bases clipped from V and 9 bases from J, the junction kept 11 bases outside the gene matches. Germline-derived CDR1 and CDR2 are SGDLS and YYNGEE. CDR3 length equals 18 residues. As DNA, the CDR3 is TGTGCCAGCAGCGTAGCAAACCTTGGACTAGCGGGAGGTGGTGAGCAGTTCTTC. Encoded protein: CASSVANLGLAGGGEQFF. Full variable domain (rest looked up from reference TRBV9 and TRBJ2-1): DSGVTQTPKHLITATGQRVTLRCSPRSGDLSVYWYQQSLDQGLQFLIQYYNGEERAKGNILERFSAQQFPDLHSELNLSSLELGDSALYFCASSVANLGLAGGGEQFFGPGTRLTVL.

This chain connects TRBV7-2 to TRBJ2-1, with no clear D. The CDR3 length is 15 residues. The germline CDR1 and CDR2 sequences are SGHTA and FQGNSA. V dropped 7 bases and J dropped 0 bases, with 13 bases sitting between them. The CDR3 nucleotides read TGTGCCAGCACCCGAAAAGCTAGCTCCTACAATGAGCAGTTCTTC. Translating gives CASTRKASSYNEQFF.

The chain couples TRBV27 to TRBJ1-2; D uncertain. Looked up from germline, CDR1 is MNHEY and CDR2 is SMNVEV (reference sequence). The length of the CDR3 is 16 residues. Trimming took off 3 bases at V and 2 bases at J, with 16 bases between the two ends. CDR3 sequence (DNA): TGTGCCAGCAGTTTGGCTGGGAGAAACCTAAACTATGGCTACACCTTC. This gives the protein CASSLAGRNLNYGYTF.

This rearrangement joins TRBV15 to TRBJ1-1; D is unresolved. This CDR3 comprises 15 residues. Germline V gene data show CDR1 as LNHNV and CDR2 as YYDKDF (reference sequence). V lost 0 bases and J 0 bases, leaving 8 bases between the germline ends. The CDR3 nucleotides read TGTGCCACCAGCAGAGAAGGCGGAATGAACACTGAAGCTTTCTTT. Translation gives CATSREGGMNTEAFF.

This chain uses TRBV3-1 (or the pseudogene TRBV3-2) with TRBJ1-3, with D unresolved. V lost 5 bases to trimming and J lost 10 bases, with 12 bases between them. Germline V lookup: CDR1 LGHDT, CDR2 YNNKEL (reference sequence). The CDR3 covers 12 residues. The CDR3 loop is CASSSHWETIYF. DNA of the CDR3: TGTGCCAGCAGCAGCCACTGGGAGACCATATATTTT.

This clone was detected only a few times. V and J are TRBV6-1 and TRBJ1-5; D is unclear. V dropped 1 base and J dropped 6 bases, with 10 bases sitting between them. The length of the CDR3 is 14 residues. Germline CDR1 reads MNHNS; CDR2 reads SASEGT. The DNA of the CDR3 is TGTGCCAGCAGTGAAGTAAGGTCGGGTCAGCCCCAGCATTTT. The encoded protein is CASSEVRSGQPQHF.

CDR3 protein: CASSDVLAGAPETQYF. The CDR3 region has the DNA TGTGCCAGCAGTGACGTCCTAGCGGGAGCCCCTGAGACCCAGTACTTC. The rearrangement joins TRBV6-1 to TRBJ2-5; 10 bases fit TRBD2. CDR1 and CDR2 from the germline V gene are MNHNS and SASEGT. This CDR3 has 16 residues. Losses at the gene ends were 3 bases for V and 5 bases for J; bases not matched to a gene: 9.

V gene TRBV27 combines with J gene TRBJ2-1; 8 bases are a match to TRBD2. This CDR3 is 15 amino acids long. V dropped 6 bases and J dropped 0; count of bases not matched to a gene: 4. CDR1 and CDR2 (germline): MNHEY, SMNVEV (reference sequence). CDR3 coding DNA: TGTGCCAGCAGACTAGCGGTGAGCTCCTACAATGAGCAGTTCTTC. Translated: CASRLAVSSYNEQFF.

The chain links TRBV11-2 to TRBJ2-1; D gene ambiguous. Germline lookup yields CDR1 SGHAT and CDR2 FQNNGV. There are 14 residues in the CDR3. V shed 1 base and J shed 5 bases, with 9 bases lying between them. DNA for the CDR3: TGTGCCAGCAGCTTAGGCACTTACCACAATGAGCAGTTCTTC. Translation: CASSLGTYHNEQFF.

This clone came up once. V is TRBV6-1 and J is TRBJ1-2; possibly TRBD1 for D (5 bases). V was clipped by 3 bases and J by 8 bases, with 16 bases between them. The germline CDR1 and CDR2 sequences are MNHNS and SASEGT. This CDR3 is 14 amino acids long. The CDR3: CASSDFRQGGGYTF. For the CDR3, the DNA is TGTGCCAGCAGTGATTTTAGGCAGGGTGGCGGCTACACCTTC.

The chain uses TRBV27 and TRBJ2-7, with TRBD2 identical over 7 bases. This CDR3 has 16 amino acids. Germline V gene data show CDR1 as MNHEY and CDR2 as SMNVEV (reference sequence). Trimming at V came to 1 base and at J to 3 bases, leaving 9 bases not matched to a gene. The CDR3 nucleotides read TGTGCCAGCAGTTTATTAGGACTAGAAGTAGGCTACGAGCAGTACTTC. This translates into CASSLLGLEVGYEQYF.

This clone was detected only once. CDR3 in amino acids: CASSALAGGPGNEQFF. The CDR3 nucleotides read TGTGCCAGCAGCGCGCTAGCGGGAGGGCCCGGCAATGAGCAGTTCTTC. The rearrangement uses TRBV7-9 and TRBJ2-1; 12 bases agree with TRBD2. Germline CDR1 and CDR2: SEHNR and FQNEAQ (reference sequence). Losses at the gene ends were 5 bases for V and 6 bases for J; bases not matched to a gene: 8. The CDR3 is made up of 16 amino acids. Based on the CDR3 plus reference TRBV7-9 and TRBJ2-1, the full variable domain is DTGVSQNPRHKITKRGQNVTFRCDPISEHNRLYWYRQTLGQGPEFLTYFQNEAQLEKSRLLSDRFSAERPKGSFSTLEIQRTEQGDSAMYLCASSALAGGPGNEQFFGPGTRLTVL.

The table lists this clone with a count of one. The V call is TRBV27, the J call TRBJ2-3; no definite D call. This CDR3 is 15 amino acids long. The V end was cut by 0 bases, the J end by 0 bases, with 7 bases between. Germline V lookup: CDR1 MNHEY, CDR2 SMNVEV (reference sequence). CDR3 bases: TGTGCCAGCAGTTTATCGATGACTAGCACAGATACGCAGTATTTT. Translation: CASSLSMTSTDTQYF.

The CDR3 nucleotides read TGTGCCACGCGTGGGGCTGGCACAGATACGCAGTATTTT. This codes for CATRGAGTDTQYF. The chain carries TRBV12-3 or TRBV12-4 and TRBJ2-3, with D perhaps matching TRBD1 (5 bases). Trimming cost V 10 bases and J 1 base, with 12 bases left between them. CDR3 size: 13 residues.

The rearrangement links TRBV30 to TRBJ1-2, with D unresolved. CDR3 length: 16 amino acids. V lost 0 bases to trimming and J lost 1 base, with 15 bases between them. Germline CDR1 reads GTSNPN; CDR2 reads SVGIG (reference sequence). CDR3 sequence reads: CAWSVRQDLSNYGYTF. The CDR3 coding sequence is TGTGCCTGGAGTGTACGTCAGGACTTAAGTAACTATGGCTACACCTTC. Looking up the rest from reference TRBV30 and TRBJ1-2 gives the full variable domain: SQTIHQWPATLVQPVGSPLSLECTVEGTSNPNLYWYRQAAGRGLQLLFYSVGIGQISSEVPQNLSASRPQDRQFILSSKKLLLSDSGFYLCAWSVRQDLSNYGYTFGSGTRLTVV.

This rearrangement joins TRBV28 to TRBJ2-7, with TRBD2 matching over 13 bases. V was clipped by 3 bases and J by 2 bases; unmatched bases: 4. This CDR3 comprises 16 residues. From germline, CDR1 is MDHEN and CDR2 SYDVKM. CDR3 sequence (DNA): TGTGCCAGCAGTTTCCTCGGACTAGCGGGAGCCTACGAGCAGTACTTC. Its protein is CASSFLGLAGAYEQYF. The whole variable domain, filled in from reference TRBV28 and TRBJ2-7, reads DVKVTQSSRYLVKRTGEKVFLECVQDMDHENMFWYRQDPGLGLRLIYFSYDVKMKEKGDIPEGYSVSREKKERFSLILESASTNQTSMYLCASSFLGLAGAYEQYFGPGTRLTVT.